These T cell receptor beta chains were read from a single sample in a study of T cell changes during pregnancy in multiple sclerosis. Method: immunoSEQ multiplex PCR; TCRdb's copy keeps in-frame clones and lacks some. The repertoire holds 55,000 to 70,000 clones, 90% to 95% seen once, with less than 2% in the top ten. The starting material was peripheral blood, obtained after pregnancy. The receptors here all came from a female donor with multiple sclerosis, enrolled in a pregnancy study. Both conserved end residues are part of each CDR3. Not all rows give a size; the values are once, few, many and, for expanded clones, a class.

abundance	v_gene	CDR3aa
.	TRBV2	CASSWWQNYGYTF
.	TRBV5-5	CASSFSGGLNQPQHF
.	TRBV4-2	CASSETDDMNTEAFF
.	TRBV5-6	CASSSKDRNRVYEQYF
.	TRBV9	CASSVVLQGANDEQFF
.	TRBV30	CAWSVHIIAGAGEQYF
.	TRBV11-3	CASSLGTGGVAEAFF
.	TRBV5-1	CASSLEGAEQFF
.	TRBV7-3	CASSLGTTNTDTQYF
.	TRBV4-1	CASSLVLEFNSGNTIYF
.	TRBV19	CASRQGNEQFF
.	TRBV4-3	CASSQDHFSGEGYTF
.	TRBV29-1	CSVGLGGTDTQYF
once	TRBV6-1	CASRWGQGAYEQFF
.	TRBV28	CASSFTLGGGQPQHF
.	TRBV27	CASSYSGRAYNEQFF
.	TRBV6-5	CASSILGTITDTQYF